The entry below gives a single T cell receptor (beta chain) sequence along with its context. Antigen specificity is unknown. This record comes from a study of cytomegalovirus exposure and HLA in healthy donors. Findings and limits, study-wide: Three CMV-associated chains were confirmed in vitro to be specific for CMV antigens.

The PCR employed 60 Vbeta primers together with 13 Jbeta primers. Sequencing used immunoSEQ multiplex PCR; TCRdb keeps in-frame clones, though not all of them. The sample contains roughly 77,000 clones, around 72% of which appear only once. Sequenced sample: PBMCs. The sequence was obtained from a woman aged 40-49 years in good health and CMV-seropositive.

This CDR3 reads CASSVGFSPSYEQYF. CDR3 bases: TGTGCCAGCAGCGTAGGGTTTAGCCCCTCCTACGAGCAGTACTTC. This rearrangement joins TRBV9 to TRBJ2-7; no clear D gene. The V and J ends lost 0 bases and 0 bases respectively, with 10 bases between them. The CDR3 consists of 15 residues. Germline-derived CDR1 and CDR2 are SGDLS and YYNGEE.